This T cell receptor beta chain was recovered during a study of blood T cell repertoires in COVID-19. Study details: Acute and convalescent COVID-19 specimens originated in the United States, Italy and Spain.

Cohort assignment relied on participant-reported clinical history. CDR1 and CDR2 (germline): SNHLY, FYNNEI. Trimming pared 3 bases from V and 7 bases from J, leaving 6 bases between. This CDR3 spans 12 amino acids. Using immunoSEQ multiplex PCR, the repertoire was profiled, and TCRdb retains in-frame clones only, with some absent. The top ten clones hold about 0.9% of a sample with 350,000 to 450,000 clones, approximately 91% of them seen once. This clone was detected only a few times. The gene calls are TRBV2 and TRBJ1-4; D unresolved. Sequencing input: PBMCs or T cells enriched from blood (not recorded which). This TCR derives from a woman aged 40-49 years who had been exposed to COVID-19. CDR3 protein: CASSDRGEKLFF. CDR3 DNA: TGTGCCAGCAGTGATAGAGGTGAAAAACTGTTTTTT. The full variable domain, with the rest looked up from reference TRBV2 and TRBJ1-4, is EPEVTQTPSHQVTQMGQEVILRCVPISNHLYFYWYRQILGQKVEFLVSFYNNEISEKSEIFDDQFSVERPDGSNFTLKIRSTKLEDSAMYFCASSDRGEKLFFGSGTQLSVL.